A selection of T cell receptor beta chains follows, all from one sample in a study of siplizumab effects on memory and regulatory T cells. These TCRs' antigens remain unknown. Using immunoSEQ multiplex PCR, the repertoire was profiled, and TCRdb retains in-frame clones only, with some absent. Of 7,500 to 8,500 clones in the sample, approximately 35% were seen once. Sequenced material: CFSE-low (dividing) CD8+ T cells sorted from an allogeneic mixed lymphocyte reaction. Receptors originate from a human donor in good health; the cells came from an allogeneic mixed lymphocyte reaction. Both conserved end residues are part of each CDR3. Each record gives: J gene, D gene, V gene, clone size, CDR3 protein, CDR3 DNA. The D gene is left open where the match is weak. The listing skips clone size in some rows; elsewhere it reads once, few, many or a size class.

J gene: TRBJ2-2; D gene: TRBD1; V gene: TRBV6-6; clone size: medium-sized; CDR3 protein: CASSRAGGSNGELFF; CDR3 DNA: TGTGCCAGCAGTCGTGCAGGGGGTAGTAACGGGGAGCTGTTTTTT
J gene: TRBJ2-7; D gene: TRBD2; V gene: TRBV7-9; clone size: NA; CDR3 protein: CASSQEGRDEQYF; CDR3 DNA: TGTGCCAGCAGCCAGGAGGGGAGGGACGAGCAGTACTTC
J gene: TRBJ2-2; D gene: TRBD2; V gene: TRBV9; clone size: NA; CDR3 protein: CASSVPTGTSGGNTGELFF; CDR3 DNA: TGTGCCAGCAGCGTCCCGACCGGGACTAGCGGGGGGAACACCGGGGAGCTGTTTTTT
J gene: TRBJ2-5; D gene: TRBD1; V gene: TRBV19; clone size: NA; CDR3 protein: CASRDRGLETQYF; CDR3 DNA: TGTGCCAGTCGGGACAGGGGGCTCGAGACCCAGTACTTC
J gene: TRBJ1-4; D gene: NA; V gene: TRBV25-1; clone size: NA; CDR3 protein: CASSDWGRNEKLFF; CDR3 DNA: TGTGCCAGCAGTGACTGGGGCAGAAATGAAAAACTGTTTTTT
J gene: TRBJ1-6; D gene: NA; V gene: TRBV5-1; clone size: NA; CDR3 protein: CASSLEPYSPLHF; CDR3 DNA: TGCGCCAGCAGCTTGGAGCCATATTCACCCCTCCACTTT
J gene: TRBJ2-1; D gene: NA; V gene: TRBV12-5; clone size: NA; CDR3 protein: CASPPYSASSYNEQFF; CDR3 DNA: TGTGCTAGTCCCCCCTATAGCGCGAGCTCCTACAATGAGCAGTTCTTC
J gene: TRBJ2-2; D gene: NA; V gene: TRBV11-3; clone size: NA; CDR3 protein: CASSSPTGELFF; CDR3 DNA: TGTGCCAGCAGCTCGCCCACCGGGGAGCTGTTTTTT
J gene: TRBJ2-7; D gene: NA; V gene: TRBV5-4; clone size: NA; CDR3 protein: CASSQTGTPTYEQYF; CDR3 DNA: TGCGCCAGCAGCCAAACCGGGACCCCGACCTACGAGCAGTACTTC
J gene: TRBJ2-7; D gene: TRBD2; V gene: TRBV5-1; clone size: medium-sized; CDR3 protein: CASSYGSGTSRYEQYF; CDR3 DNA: TGCGCCAGCAGCTACGGATCTGGGACTAGCAGATACGAGCAGTACTTC